The present T cell receptor (beta chain) was sequenced within a study of graft-versus-host responses after intestinal transplantation. Study at large: Transplants given to recipients were multivisceral, liver-intestinal, or isolated intestinal. After anti-thymocyte globulin induction, recipients took tacrolimus and steroids for three to four years.

The protocol was immunoSEQ multiplex PCR, while the TCRdb copy is restricted to in-frame clones and leaves out a portion. This sample has about 88,000 clones; 85% to 95% occur once, and the top ten carry approximately 0.35%. Notes on this clone: Its antigen is as yet unknown.

Trimming shortened V by 5 bases and J by 4 bases, and 18 bases separated the two germline ends. The CDR3 consists of 16 residues. Germline V lookup: CDR1 LNHDA, CDR2 SQIVND (reference sequence). V usage is TRBV19 and J usage is TRBJ1-5, with a tentative D call TRBD1 (6 bases). The specimen was unstimulated CD4+ T cells sorted from spleen or lymph node cells, collected before transplant. This TCR was recovered from a human donor who was the organ donor for an intestinal transplant. As DNA, the CDR3 is TGTGCCAGTAGTGCTTCCCTGGCAGGGGAAAATCAGCCCCAGCATTTT. Translating gives CASSASLAGENQPQHF. The variable domain in full, with the rest retrieved from reference TRBV19 and TRBJ1-5, is DGGITQSPKYLFRKEGQNVTLSCEQNLNHDAMYWYRQDPGQGLRLIYYSQIVNDFQKGDIAEGYSVSREKKESFPLTVTSAQKNPTAFYLCASSASLAGENQPQHFGDGTRLSIL.